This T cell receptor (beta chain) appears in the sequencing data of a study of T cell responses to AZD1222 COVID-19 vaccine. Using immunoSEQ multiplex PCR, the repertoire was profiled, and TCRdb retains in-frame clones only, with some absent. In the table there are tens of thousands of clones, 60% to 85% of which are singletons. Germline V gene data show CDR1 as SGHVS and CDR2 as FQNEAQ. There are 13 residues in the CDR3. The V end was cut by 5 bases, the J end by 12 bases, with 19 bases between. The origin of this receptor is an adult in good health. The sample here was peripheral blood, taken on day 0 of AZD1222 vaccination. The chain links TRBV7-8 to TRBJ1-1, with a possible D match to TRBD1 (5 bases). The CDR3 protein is CASSAALGEGSFF. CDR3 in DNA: TGTGCCAGCAGCGCCGCTTTAGGGGAGGGGTCTTTCTTT.